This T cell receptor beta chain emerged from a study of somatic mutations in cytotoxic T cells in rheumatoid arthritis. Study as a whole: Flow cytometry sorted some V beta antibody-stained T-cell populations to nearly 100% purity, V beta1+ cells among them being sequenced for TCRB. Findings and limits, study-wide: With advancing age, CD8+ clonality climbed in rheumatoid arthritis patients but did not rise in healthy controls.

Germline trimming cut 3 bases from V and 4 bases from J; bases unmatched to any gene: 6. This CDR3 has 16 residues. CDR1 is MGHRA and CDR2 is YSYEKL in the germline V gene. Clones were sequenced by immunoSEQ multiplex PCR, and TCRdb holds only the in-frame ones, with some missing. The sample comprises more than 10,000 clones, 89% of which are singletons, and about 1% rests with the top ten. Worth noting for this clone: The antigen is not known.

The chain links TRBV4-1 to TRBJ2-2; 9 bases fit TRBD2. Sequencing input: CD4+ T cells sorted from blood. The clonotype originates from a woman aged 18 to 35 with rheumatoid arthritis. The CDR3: CASSQMSGGLTGELFF. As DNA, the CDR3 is TGCGCCAGCAGCCAGATGAGCGGGGGGCTCACCGGGGAGCTGTTTTTT.